This T cell receptor (beta chain) came from a study of beta chain features in type 1 diabetes (dated by TCRdb to the late 2010s). Concerning the study at large: Mean age, gender distribution, total cell number and subset yield were not different between patients and healthy donors. Across all samples, some 99 million sorted cells were examined, and cell number per subset correlated strongly with RNA yield. In the study, recently diagnosed type 1 diabetes patients and matched healthy donors were compared on the TCRB repertoires of their sorted circulating CD4+ T cell subsets. Whereas all 30 or so donors provided naive and central memory subsets, regulatory and stem cell-like memory subsets were isolated from just 8 patients and roughly 8 healthy donors.

This clone appeared a few times. The specificity of this receptor is unknown. Base qualities are missing; no much larger clone stands one base away. Each donor gave one peripheral blood draw, approximately 100 mL on average, collected into heparinised tubes. Naive, central memory, regulatory and stem cell-like memory CD4+ T cells were sorted on a BD FACSAria II using a panel including CD45RO, CCR7, CD25, CD127, CD95 and CD27. Every sorted population had a purity above 95%. PBMCs were isolated right away by Lymphoprep density gradient centrifugation and were stained directly, without culture. Samples were stained and sorted in pairs, with one healthy donor and one patient per experiment, so that batch effects were minimized. The High Capacity cDNA Reverse Transcription Kit was used to reverse transcribe all of the isolated RNA, meaning that expressed TCRB transcripts were what got sequenced. Deep immunoSEQ sequencing was applied to naive, central memory and regulatory T cell samples, giving an average of roughly 3.5 million total reads per sample. Sorted cells were lysed in RLT buffer, and RNA was extracted using DNase-treated RNeasy Micro or Mini kits according to cell number. Each cell subset was processed separately to prevent cross-contamination, with patient and healthy donor samples processed together. Using the immunoSEQ multiplex PCR, TCRB sequences were amplified from cDNA into 87-bp fragments spanning the CDR3 region. Sequencing of the amplicons was performed on the Illumina HiSeq platform. The paper's processing steps were these. Synthetic template baselines were used to correct PCR bias computationally, reads within Hamming distance 2 were collapsed together, and singletons that could not be merged were discarded. Reads were aligned to IMGT to assign V, D and J genes, CDR3 length, and insertions or deletions at six rearrangement sites. Within each subset, clonotype counts were normalized to sorted cell number, and only after that were true diversity and Gini coefficients computed with the tcR R package. Repertoire sharing was quantified using the overlap coefficient calculated on TCRB nucleotide sequences. TCRdb took this table from immuneACCESS and kept in-frame rearrangements with V and J called. Such tables lack part of the clones; where checked against another copy, unresolved V genes explain under half of the gap, and the rest is unexplained. That table gives V, J and clone size, and the DNA gave D and trimming. The sample table contains roughly 100,000 clones; only one count was recorded for under 30% of them. Jointly, the top ten make up under 0.55% of the sample.

General study outcomes and caveats: In all four CD4+ subsets, TCRB CDR3 length was moderately but significantly shorter in type 1 diabetes patients. PCR may preferentially amplify shorter templates, but because patient and control samples were amplified and corrected together, any resulting skew would affect both groups equally. Only small numbers of individuals were included in the HLA sub-analyses, which left unresolved whether HLA type had any influence on TCRB rearrangement. Patients with type 1 diabetes made fewer insertions and deleted more nucleotides at VDJ recombination sites, implying thymic rearrangement abnormalities. Because cDNA was sequenced instead of genomic DNA, activated cells with high expression could be over-represented, although the groups did not differ in activation or CD3 levels. Naive, central memory and regulatory TCRB repertoires appeared more similar among patients than among healthy donors.

The sequence came from a young woman with type 1 diabetes. The specimen was central memory CD4+ T cells from blood.

The CDR3 in this case is CASNGQGGNNEQYF. DNA sequence: TGTGCCAGTAATGGACAGGGAGGAAACAACGAGCAGTACTTC. In this chain, TRBV2 is recombined with TRBJ2-7, with 8 bases in between that match TRBD1. V has 9 bases trimmed and J has 5 bases trimmed; junction bases matching no gene number 12. Including the terminal cysteine and phenylalanine, the CDR3 comprises 14 residues. Only the CDR3 region is kept as DNA, spanning 42 bases read in frame from base 1. The germline V gene supplies CDR1 SNHLY and CDR2 FYNNEI. The full variable domain, completed from the reference TRBV2 and TRBJ2-7 proteins outside the CDR3, reads EPEVTQTPSHQVTQMGQEVILRCVPISNHLYFYWYRQILGQKVEFLVSFYNNEISEKSEIFDDQFSVERPDGSNFTLKIRSTKLEDSAMYFCASNGQGGNNEQYFGPGTRLTVT.